Listed below are T cell receptor beta chains from one sample, sequenced in a study of human CD8 memory T cell subsets. From the 5' RACE reads, TCRdb lists one entry per CDR3 protein and no DNA. The sample totals around 9,700 distinct CDR3 sequences. The sample consisted of CD8+ T cells from PBMCs. These receptors came from a human donor in good health. CDR3s include the opening cysteine and the closing phenylalanine or tryptophan. Each record gives: V gene, clone size, J gene, CDR3 protein. Size is stated for part of the rows, as once, few or many counts, or as a class when the clone is expanded.

v_call: TRBV9
clone_size: .
j_call: TRBJ2-3
cdr3_aa: CASSGTSGEDTQYF

v_call: TRBV18
clone_size: .
j_call: TRBJ2-2
cdr3_aa: CASATGTANTGELFF

v_call: TRBV9
clone_size: .
j_call: TRBJ2-7
cdr3_aa: CASSVDGAGLEQYF

v_call: TRBV6-1
clone_size: .
j_call: TRBJ2-3
cdr3_aa: CASSDRLTSGRDTQYF

v_call: TRBV28
clone_size: .
j_call: TRBJ2-7
cdr3_aa: CASSSPQGQSYEQYF

v_call: TRBV12-3/TRBV12-4
clone_size: .
j_call: TRBJ2-5
cdr3_aa: CASSSTGTSQETQYF

v_call: TRBV24-1
clone_size: .
j_call: TRBJ1-2
cdr3_aa: CATGDGLGYGYTF

v_call: TRBV7-8
clone_size: .
j_call: TRBJ2-7
cdr3_aa: CASSFYGGTGYEQYF

v_call: TRBV9
clone_size: .
j_call: TRBJ2-5
cdr3_aa: CASSVEGGLETQYF

v_call: TRBV5-1
clone_size: .
j_call: TRBJ2-2
cdr3_aa: CASRPSRGTGELFF

v_call: TRBV5-1
clone_size: .
j_call: TRBJ1-1
cdr3_aa: CASSLYRDRLSEAFF

v_call: TRBV7-2
clone_size: .
j_call: TRBJ2-3
cdr3_aa: CASSPRGGYTDTQYF

v_call: TRBV7-9
clone_size: .
j_call: TRBJ2-1
cdr3_aa: CASSHGTEEQFF

v_call: TRBV11-3
clone_size: .
j_call: TRBJ2-2
cdr3_aa: CASSPRGAGELFF

v_call: TRBV7-6
clone_size: .
j_call: TRBJ2-5
cdr3_aa: CASSLDTFKETQYF

v_call: TRBV7-8
clone_size: .
j_call: TRBJ2-7
cdr3_aa: CASSFDRQGRFEQYF

v_call: TRBV28
clone_size: .
j_call: TRBJ1-1
cdr3_aa: CASSSPGTGRPEAFF

v_call: TRBV10-3
clone_size: .
j_call: TRBJ2-5
cdr3_aa: CAISESTAQETQYF

v_call: TRBV20-1
clone_size: medium-sized
j_call: TRBJ2-1
cdr3_aa: CSARDDVYNEQFF

v_call: TRBV12-3/TRBV12-4
clone_size: .
j_call: TRBJ2-1
cdr3_aa: CASSLGTLDNEQFF

v_call: TRBV19
clone_size: .
j_call: TRBJ2-7
cdr3_aa: CASSIRGGTPNGEQYF

v_call: TRBV18
clone_size: .
j_call: TRBJ2-1
cdr3_aa: CASSVAGGNNEQFF

v_call: TRBV10-3
clone_size: .
j_call: TRBJ1-2
cdr3_aa: CAIQTDRGGYTF

v_call: TRBV15
clone_size: .
j_call: TRBJ1-5
cdr3_aa: CATSRDRSGQPQHF

v_call: TRBV19
clone_size: .
j_call: TRBJ1-1
cdr3_aa: CASSILVAAPNTEAFF

v_call: TRBV29-1
clone_size: .
j_call: TRBJ2-3
cdr3_aa: CSVLGQEGDTQYF

v_call: TRBV29-1
clone_size: medium-sized
j_call: TRBJ1-1
cdr3_aa: CSVAGPRDTEAFF

v_call: TRBV29-1
clone_size: .
j_call: TRBJ2-2
cdr3_aa: CSVVPERYTGELFF

v_call: TRBV5-6
clone_size: .
j_call: TRBJ2-2
cdr3_aa: CASEGTPNTGELFF

v_call: TRBV7-9
clone_size: medium-sized
j_call: TRBJ1-2
cdr3_aa: CASSLDGDGYGYTF

v_call: TRBV20-1
clone_size: .
j_call: TRBJ2-1
cdr3_aa: CSAQSGVSYNEQFF

v_call: TRBV12-3/TRBV12-4
clone_size: .
j_call: TRBJ2-5
cdr3_aa: CASSFVGGQETQYF

v_call: TRBV7-9
clone_size: .
j_call: TRBJ2-7
cdr3_aa: CASSPRQGIGSYEQYF

v_call: TRBV12-3/TRBV12-4
clone_size: .
j_call: TRBJ2-7
cdr3_aa: CASSPRVSGPSYEQYF

v_call: TRBV3-1
clone_size: .
j_call: TRBJ2-1
cdr3_aa: CASSQGLADYNEQFF

v_call: TRBV13
clone_size: .
j_call: TRBJ2-7
cdr3_aa: CASSPGTGNYEQYF

v_call: TRBV29-1
clone_size: large
j_call: TRBJ2-1
cdr3_aa: CSVEAPRRVEQFF

v_call: TRBV28
clone_size: .
j_call: TRBJ2-1
cdr3_aa: CASSLRGLYNEQFF

v_call: TRBV7-6
clone_size: .
j_call: TRBJ2-1
cdr3_aa: CASSLGWDRGPGSYNEQFF

v_call: TRBV10-1
clone_size: .
j_call: TRBJ2-7
cdr3_aa: CASSESLAAREQYF

v_call: TRBV27
clone_size: .
j_call: TRBJ2-1
cdr3_aa: CASSSGLAGRPKYNEQFF

v_call: TRBV4-1
clone_size: .
j_call: TRBJ1-2
cdr3_aa: CASSQVSAEGGYTF

v_call: TRBV4-1
clone_size: .
j_call: TRBJ2-2
cdr3_aa: CASSQDRQGLTGELFF

v_call: TRBV7-3
clone_size: .
j_call: TRBJ2-3
cdr3_aa: CASSPRVERTDTQYF

v_call: TRBV6-5
clone_size: medium-sized
j_call: TRBJ1-1
cdr3_aa: CASSQGTEAFF

v_call: TRBV7-8
clone_size: .
j_call: TRBJ2-3
cdr3_aa: CASTHHGAREEGTDTQYF

v_call: TRBV7-9
clone_size: .
j_call: TRBJ2-1
cdr3_aa: CASSFDTGLAAYNEQFF

v_call: TRBV7-9
clone_size: .
j_call: TRBJ2-5
cdr3_aa: CASSPWGEETQYF